This T cell receptor beta chain was recorded in a study of CD8 T cells in ankylosing spondylitis. Quantitative 5'-RACE was performed with molecular barcodes, and it yielded the TCR beta libraries. TCRdb processed the 5' RACE reads anew with MiXCR; each CDR3 protein has one entry. The sample has around 220,000 distinct CDR3 sequences; 10% are singletons. The sample holds many counts of this clonotype. Antigen: not known. Findings of the study overall: A TCR beta motif made of fewer than ten highly homologous variants seemed typical of ankylosing spondylitis blood. It was reported that disease-linked clones were significantly enriched in matched ankylosing spondylitis synovial fluid.

The CDR3 totals 15 residues. Between the trimmed V and J ends, which lost 4 bases and 2 bases, there was a span of 15 bases. The germline CDR1 and CDR2 sequences are SGHDN and FVKESK. The V call is TRBV14, the J call TRBJ2-7, with D perhaps TRBD1 (7 bases). Sequencing was done on a sample of blood, either unsorted or a sorted T cell fraction (not recorded which). The clonotype comes from a male donor with ankylosing spondylitis or in good health (not recorded which). CDR3 nucleotides: TGTGCCAGCAGCCGAGATGGAGGGGGCACCTACGAGCAGTACTTC. Translated: CASSRDGGGTYEQYF.